The T cell receptor (beta chain) described here comes from a study of vaccination and CD4 T cells after COVID-19. Study background: Post-vaccination specimens were collected at a median of approximately 66 days following dose two (range 14 to 241). Stimulation of the cells used overlapping spike peptide pools from SARS-CoV-2 and from the common cold coronaviruses HCoV-NL63, HCoV-OC43 and HCoV-229E.

An Oncomine TCR Beta short-read assay was used to sequence the DNA from cultured CD4+ T cells. Investigators isolated genomic DNA from cultured CD4+ T cells. TCRdb processed the PCR reads anew with MiXCR; each CDR3 protein has one entry. The sample includes over 10,000 distinct CDR3 sequences, 25% to 30% of them seen just once. The CDR3 consists of 16 residues. V was clipped by 5 bases and J by 2 bases; unmatched bases: 10. CDR1 is SGHVS and CDR2 is FQNEAQ in the germline V gene. This clonotype was found a few times. Antigen unknown. The treatment was: roughly ten-day PBMC culture with coronavirus spike peptide pools or control peptides (ViraFEST assay). ViraFEST used peptide pools to expand antigen-specific T cells, then sequenced TCRs.

The TCR comes from a human donor who received a COVID-19 vaccine. The chain combines TRBV7-8 with TRBJ2-3; 7 positions agree with TRBD2. Sequencing was performed on CD4+ T cells from blood, cultured in vitro, taken before SARS-CoV-2 vaccination. The CDR3 region is CASSRRRLAFTDTQYF. The CDR3 DNA is TGTGCCAGCAGCCGTAGACGACTAGCTTTCACAGATACGCAGTATTTT. The complete variable domain, with remaining parts taken from reference TRBV7-8 and TRBJ2-3, reads GAGVSQSPRYKVAKRGQDVALRCDPISGHVSLFWYQQALGQGPEFLTYFQNEAQLDKSGLPSDRFFAERPEGSVSTLKIQRTQQEDSAVYLCASSRRRLAFTDTQYFGPGTRLTVL.